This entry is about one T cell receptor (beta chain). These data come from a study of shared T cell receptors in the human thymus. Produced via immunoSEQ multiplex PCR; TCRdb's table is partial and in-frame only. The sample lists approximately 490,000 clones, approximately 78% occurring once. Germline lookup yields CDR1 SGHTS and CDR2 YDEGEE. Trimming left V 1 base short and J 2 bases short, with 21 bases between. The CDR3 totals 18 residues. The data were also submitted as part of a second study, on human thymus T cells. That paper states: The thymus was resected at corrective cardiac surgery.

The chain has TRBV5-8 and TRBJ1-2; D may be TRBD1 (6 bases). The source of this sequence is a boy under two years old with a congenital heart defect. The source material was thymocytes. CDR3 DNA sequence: TGTGCCAGCAGCTTGCCGTGGGGGGGCCTTCCGCCCAACTATGGCTACACCTTC. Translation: CASSLPWGGLPPNYGYTF. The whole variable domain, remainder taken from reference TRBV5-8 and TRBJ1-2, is EAGVTQSPTHLIKTRGQQATLRCSPISGHTSVYWYQQALGLGLQFLLWYDEGEERNRGNFPPRFSGRQFPNYSSELNVNALELEDSALYLCASSLPWGGLPPNYGYTFGSGTRLTVV.